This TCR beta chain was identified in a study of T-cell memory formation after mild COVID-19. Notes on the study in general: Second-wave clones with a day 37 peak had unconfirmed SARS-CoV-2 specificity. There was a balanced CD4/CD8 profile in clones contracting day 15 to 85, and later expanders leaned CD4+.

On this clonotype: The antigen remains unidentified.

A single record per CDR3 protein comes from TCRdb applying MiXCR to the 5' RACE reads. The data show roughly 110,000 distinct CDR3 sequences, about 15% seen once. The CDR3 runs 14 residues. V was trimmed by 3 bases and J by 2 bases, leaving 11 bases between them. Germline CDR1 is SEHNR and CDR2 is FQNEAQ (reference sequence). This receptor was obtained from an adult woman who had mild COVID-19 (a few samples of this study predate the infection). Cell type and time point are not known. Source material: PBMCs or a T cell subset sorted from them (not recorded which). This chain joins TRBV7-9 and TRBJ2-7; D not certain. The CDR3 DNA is TGTGCCAGCAGCTTTTATAAAACCCCCTACGAGCAGTACTTC. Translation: CASSFYKTPYEQYF.